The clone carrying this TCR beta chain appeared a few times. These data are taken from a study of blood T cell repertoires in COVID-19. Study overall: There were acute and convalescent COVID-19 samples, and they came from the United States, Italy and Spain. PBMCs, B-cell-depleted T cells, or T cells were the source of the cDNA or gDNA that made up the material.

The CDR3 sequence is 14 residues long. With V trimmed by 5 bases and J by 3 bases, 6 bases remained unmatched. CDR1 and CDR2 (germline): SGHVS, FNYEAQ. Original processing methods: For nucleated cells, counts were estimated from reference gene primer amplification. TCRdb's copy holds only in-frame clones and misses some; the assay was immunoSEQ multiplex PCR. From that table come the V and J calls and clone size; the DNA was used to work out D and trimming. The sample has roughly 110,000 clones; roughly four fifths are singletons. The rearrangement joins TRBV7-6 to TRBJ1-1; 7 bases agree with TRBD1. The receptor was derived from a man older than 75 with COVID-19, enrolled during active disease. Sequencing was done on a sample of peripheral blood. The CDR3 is CASSPGGLDTEAFF. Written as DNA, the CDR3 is TGTGCCAGCAGCCCAGGGGGGTTGGACACTGAAGCTTTCTTT.